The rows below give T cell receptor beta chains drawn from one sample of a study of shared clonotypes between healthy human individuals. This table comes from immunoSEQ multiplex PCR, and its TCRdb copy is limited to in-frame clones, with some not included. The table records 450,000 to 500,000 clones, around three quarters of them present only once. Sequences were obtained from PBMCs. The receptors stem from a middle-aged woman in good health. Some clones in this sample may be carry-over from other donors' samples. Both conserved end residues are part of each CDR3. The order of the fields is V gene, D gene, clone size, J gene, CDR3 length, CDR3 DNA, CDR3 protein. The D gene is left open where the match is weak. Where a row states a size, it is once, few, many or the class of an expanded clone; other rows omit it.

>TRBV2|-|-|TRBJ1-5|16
TGTGCCAGCAGTGAGAGGCAGGAGGCCGGCAATCAGCCCCAGCATTTT
CASSERQEAGNQPQHF
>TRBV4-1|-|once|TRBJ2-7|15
TGCGCCAGCAGCCAAGACTTGATTGAGGCCTACGAGCAGTACTTC
CASSQDLIEAYEQYF
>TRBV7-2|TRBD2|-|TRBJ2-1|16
TGTGCCAGCAGCTTACAAAGCGGGAGGAAAGACAATGAGCAGTTCTTC
CASSLQSGRKDNEQFF
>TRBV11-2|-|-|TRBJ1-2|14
TGTGCCAGCAGCACAGGAGGGTGGGGGACGGGCTACACCTTC
CASSTGGWGTGYTF
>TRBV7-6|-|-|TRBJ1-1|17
TGTGCCAGCAGCCCGACGCATGGGGGGACCAGGACATTGCCAGCTTTCTTT
CASSPTHGGTRTLPAFF
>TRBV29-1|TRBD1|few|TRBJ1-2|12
TGCAGCGTCGGACAGGGGGTTTCTGGCTACACCTTC
CSVGQGVSGYTF
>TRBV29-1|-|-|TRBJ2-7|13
TGCAGCGTGACCCGGGGGGCGAATGCCGAGCAGTACTTC
CSVTRGANAEQYF
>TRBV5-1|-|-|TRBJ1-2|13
TGCGCCAGCAGCCCTGGTCAGGACTATGGCTACACCTTC
CASSPGQDYGYTF
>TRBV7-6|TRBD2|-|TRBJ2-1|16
TGTGCCAGCAGCTTGTTTCTAGCGGGAGGCTACAATGAGCAGTTCTTC
CASSLFLAGGYNEQFF
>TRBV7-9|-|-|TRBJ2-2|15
TGTGCCAGCAGCCTACGGGACACGTGGCCCGGGGAGCTGTTTTTT
CASSLRDTWPGELFF
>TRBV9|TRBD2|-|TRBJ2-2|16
TGTGCCAGCAGCGCCGGGACTAGCGGGAGCACCGGGGAGCTGTTTTTT
CASSAGTSGSTGELFF
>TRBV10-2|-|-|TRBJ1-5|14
TGCGCCAGCAGCGATGACAGTTACAATCAGCCCCAGCATTTT
CASSDDSYNQPQHF
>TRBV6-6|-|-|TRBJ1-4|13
TGTGCCAGTATGGACAGCTATAATGAAAAACTGTTTTTT
CASMDSYNEKLFF
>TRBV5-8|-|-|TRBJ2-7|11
TGTGCCAGCAGCCGTAGCGGTGAGCAGTACTTC
CASSRSGEQYF
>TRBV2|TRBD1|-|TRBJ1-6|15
TGTGCCACCATGAGGGAGGGGGCCCCAGAATCACCCCTCCACTTT
CATMREGAPESPLHF
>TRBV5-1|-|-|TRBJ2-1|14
TGCGCCAGCACCCGTGAACCCGCTTACAATGAGCAGTTCTTC
CASTREPAYNEQFF
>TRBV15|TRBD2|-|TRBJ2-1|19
TGTGCCACCAGCTCCCGCACAGGGGCCGGGACTAGCGGGATGGGGGAGCAGTTCTTC
CATSSRTGAGTSGMGEQFF
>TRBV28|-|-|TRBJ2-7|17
TGTGCCAGCACCTTCCCTGGGCTCGTGGGGTCCTCCTACGAGCAGTACTTC
CASTFPGLVGSSYEQYF
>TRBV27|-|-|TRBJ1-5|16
TGTGCCAGCAGTTTATTAGGGCAGGGGATCGGTCAGCCCCAGCATTTT
CASSLLGQGIGQPQHF
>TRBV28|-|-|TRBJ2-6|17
TGTGCCAGCAGTTTACTTGGACGGTACTCTGGGGCCAACGTCCTGACTTTC
CASSLLGRYSGANVLTF
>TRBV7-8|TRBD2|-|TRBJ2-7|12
TGTGCCAGCAGCATTAGCGGGGGAGAGCAGTACTTC
CASSISGGEQYF
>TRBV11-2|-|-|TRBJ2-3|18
TGTGCCAGCAGCTTAGCGGGTAGGGCGGGGTTACTCACAGATACGCAGTATTTT
CASSLAGRAGLLTDTQYF
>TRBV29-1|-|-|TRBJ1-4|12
TGCAGCGTTGTGTTAGCTAATGAAAAACTGTTTTTT
CSVVLANEKLFF
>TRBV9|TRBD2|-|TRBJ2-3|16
TGTGCCAGCAGCGCGGGACTAGCGGGGAGGGAGGATACGCAGTATTTT
CASSAGLAGREDTQYF
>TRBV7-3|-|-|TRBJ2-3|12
TGTGCCAGCAGCCCAAATGCAGATACGCAGTATTTT
CASSPNADTQYF
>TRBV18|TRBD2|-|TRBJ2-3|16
TGTGCCAGCTCACCCGCGACTAGCTACGCCACAGATACGCAGTATTTT
CASSPATSYATDTQYF
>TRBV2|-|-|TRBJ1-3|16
TGTGCCAGCAGGCCCAGGGACCCCCGGCGAGGAAACACCATATATTTT
CASRPRDPRRGNTIYF
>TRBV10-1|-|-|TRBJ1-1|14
TGCGCCAGCAGTGAGGGGGGTGCCGCCACTGAAGCTTTCTTT
CASSEGGAATEAFF
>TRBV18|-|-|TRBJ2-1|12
TGTGCCAGCTCACCGACAGAAAATGAGCAGTTCTTC
CASSPTENEQFF
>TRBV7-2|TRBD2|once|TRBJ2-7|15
TGTGCCAGCAGCCCGCCGAGCGGGAGAGTCCACGAGCAGTACTTC
CASSPPSGRVHEQYF
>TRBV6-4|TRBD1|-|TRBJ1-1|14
TGTGCCAGCAGTGACTCGGCAGGGGGCACTGAAGCTTTCTTT
CASSDSAGGTEAFF
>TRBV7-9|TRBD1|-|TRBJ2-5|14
TGTGCCAGCAGCTTAAGTGGGACAGTAGAGACCCAGTACTTC
CASSLSGTVETQYF
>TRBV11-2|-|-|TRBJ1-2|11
TGTGCCAGCAGCCTCTACTATGGCTACACCTTC
CASSLYYGYTF
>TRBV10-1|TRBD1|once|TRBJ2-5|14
TGCGCCAGCAGTCTACTCGACAGGGAAGAGACCCAGTACTTC
CASSLLDREETQYF
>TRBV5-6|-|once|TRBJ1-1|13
TGTGCCAGCAGCTTGGGTGGAAGAGGTGAAGCTTTCTTT
CASSLGGRGEAFF
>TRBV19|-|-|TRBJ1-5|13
TGTGCCAGTAGTTTGTACAGAAATCAGCCCCAGCATTTT
CASSLYRNQPQHF
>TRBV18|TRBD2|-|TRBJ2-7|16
TGTGCCAGCTCACCGAGACTAGCGGGAGGCCCCTACGAGCAGTACTTC
CASSPRLAGGPYEQYF
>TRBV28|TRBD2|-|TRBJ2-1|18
TGTGCCAGCAGTGTAGGTCCCCTACTAGCGGGAGGAGGCAATGAGCAGTTCTTC
CASSVGPLLAGGGNEQFF
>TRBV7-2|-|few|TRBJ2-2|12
TGTGCCAGCAGCTTTTCGTATGGGGAGCTGTTTTTT
CASSFSYGELFF
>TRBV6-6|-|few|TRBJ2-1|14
TGTGCCGCCGCAAGCGGTGGAACCTACAATGAGCAGTTCTTC
CAAASGGTYNEQFF
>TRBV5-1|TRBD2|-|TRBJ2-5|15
TGCGCCAGCAGCCCAGGGACTAGCGGTATGGAGACCCAGTACTTC
CASSPGTSGMETQYF